This TCR beta chain originates from a study of T cell repertoires in cytomegalovirus infection. Overall study context: An indication of both CMV infection and matching HLA type came from public TCR beta signatures. Study-wide points: The cumulative frequency of public TCR beta families distinguished individuals who carried CMV together with the relevant HLA. The ex vivo response showed dominance by HLA-C-restricted CMV-specific TCR beta clonotypes.

One entry per CDR3 protein, called by TCRdb with MiXCR from the reads. The repertoire holds about 450,000 distinct CDR3 sequences, with 25% to 40% as singletons. The junction had 8 bases not matched to a gene; V was cut back by 8 bases and J by 6 bases. This CDR3 has 14 amino acids. Remarks on this clonotype: Its antigen remains unknown.

Sequenced: PBMCs. This receptor was obtained from a human donor in good health (CMV status not recorded). Some clones in this sample may be carry-over from other donors' samples. The chain is built from TRBV12-3 or TRBV12-4 and TRBJ1-4; TRBD1 matches at 8 bases. The CDR3 sequence is CASRETGDYEKLFF. CDR3 nucleotides: TGTGCCAGCCGAGAGACAGGGGATTATGAAAAACTGTTTTTT.